Below are 11 T cell receptor beta chains sequenced from a single sample in a study of T cell responses to AZD1222 COVID-19 vaccine. Repertoires were generated with immunoSEQ multiplex PCR, while TCRdb's copy carries only in-frame clones and drops some. The top ten hold approximately 12% of the sample, which has about 120,000 clones, approximately 87% seen once. Source: peripheral blood, taken on day 0 of AZD1222 vaccination. The receptors were sampled from an adult in good health.

The V call is TRBV19, the J call TRBJ2-3; 8 bases map to TRBD1. The CDR3 totals 15 residues. Unmatched junction bases numbered 6, after V lost 6 bases and J lost 1 base. The germline gives CDR1 LNHDA, CDR2 SQIVND (reference sequence). This CDR3 reads CASSLLGQGTDTQYF. The DNA for the CDR3 is TGTGCCAGTAGCCTTCTGGGACAGGGCACAGATACGCAGTATTTT.

The CDR3 region has the DNA TGTGCCTGGATACAGGGTTCTAACTATGGCTACACCTTC. It encodes CAWIQGSNYGYTF. The rearrangement links TRBV30 to TRBJ1-2; tentatively, D is TRBD1 (6 bases). This CDR3 region has 13 residues. V lost 4 bases to trimming and J lost 0 bases, with 9 bases between them. The germline V gene has CDR1 GTSNPN and CDR2 SVGIG (reference sequence).

CDR3 coding DNA: TGCAGCGTTTCAAGGGTCGCCTACAATGAGCAGTTCTTC. Translated: CSVSRVAYNEQFF. J is TRBJ2-1 and V is TRBV29-1; D ambiguous. The CDR3 loop spans 13 amino acids. Germline loops: CDR1 SQVTM, CDR2 ANQGSEA. Trimming removed 5 bases at V and 2 bases at J, with 10 bases between.

This chain connects TRBV2 to TRBJ2-7; D not resolved. V lost 4 bases and J 3 bases, leaving 4 bases between the germline ends. The CDR3 runs 11 residues. Per the germline V gene, CDR1 is SNHLY and CDR2 is FYNNEI. Here the CDR3 DNA reads TGTGCCAGCAGTGGGGACTACGAGCAGTACTTC. Translation: CASSGDYEQYF.

The chain recombines TRBV6-5 with TRBJ2-7, with D possibly matching TRBD2 (6 bases). The CDR3 has 15 amino acids. Germline values: CDR1 MNHEY, CDR2 SVGAGI. The CDR3 is CACTAISGASYEQYF. The DNA of the CDR3 is TGTGCTTGCACCGCGATTAGCGGTGCCTCCTACGAGCAGTACTTC.

This clone occurred once. CDR3 nucleotide sequence: TGTGCCAGCAGTTCCGGGAAGGGATGGGATCAGCCCCAGCATTTT. It codes for CASSSGKGWDQPQHF. This chain joins TRBV27 and TRBJ1-5; D is unclear. The CDR3 is 15 amino acids. CDR1 is MNHEY and CDR2 is SMNVEV in the germline V gene (reference sequence). V lost 4 bases and J 5 bases, leaving 15 bases between the germline ends.

This clone showed up just once. The chain joins TRBV28 to TRBJ2-6; perhaps TRBD1 as D (6 bases). Trimming removed 5 bases from V and 0 bases from J, with 11 bases in between. CDR1 MDHEN and CDR2 SYDVKM come from the germline V gene. The CDR3 has 16 residues. The CDR3 DNA reads TGTGCCAGCAGTCCACAGGGATCCTCTGGGGCCAACGTCCTGACTTTC. Its translation is CASSPQGSSGANVLTF.

The genes are TRBV6-4 and TRBJ1-1; D call uncertain. Germline V gene lookup returns CDR1 MRHNA and CDR2 SNTAGT. The CDR3 length is 13 residues. Trimming stripped 2 bases from V and 3 bases from J, with 7 bases between. CDR3 residues: CASSDPRDTEAFF. CDR3 DNA sequence: TGTGCCAGCAGTGACCCCCGGGACACTGAAGCTTTCTTT.

The rearrangement links TRBV27 to TRBJ1-1; D gene uncertain. The CDR3 consists of 15 residues. The germline V gene encodes CDR1 MNHEY and CDR2 SMNVEV (reference sequence). V was trimmed by 8 bases and J by 1 base, leaving 17 bases between them. The CDR3 protein is CASYNSFGSNTEAFF. The CDR3 nucleotides read TGTGCCAGCTATAACTCCTTCGGTTCGAACACTGAAGCTTTCTTT.

V is TRBV19 and J is TRBJ1-2; no definite D call. This CDR3 comprises 10 residues. V gave up 8 bases and J gave up 7 bases, with 8 bases separating them. Germline CDR1 reads LNHDA; CDR2 reads SQIVND (reference sequence). The CDR3 here is CASGPVGYTF. In DNA, the CDR3 is TGTGCCAGTGGCCCGGTTGGCTACACCTTC.

CDR3 amino acids: CASSQTSATNIQYF. In DNA, the CDR3 is TGTGCCAGCAGCCAGACTAGCGCGACGAACATTCAGTACTTC. The rearrangement links TRBV7-2 to TRBJ2-4; 8 nucleotides line up with TRBD2. V was pared by 5 bases and J by 7 bases, with 7 bases of the junction left unmatched. The CDR3 spans 14 residues. Germline CDR1 and CDR2: SGHTA and FQGNSA. The full variable domain, completed using reference TRBV7-2 and TRBJ2-4, is GAGVSQSPSNKVTEKGKDVELRCDPISGHTALYWYRQSLGQGLEFLIYFQGNSAPDKSGLPSDRFSAERTGGSVSTLTIQRTQQEDSAVYLCASSQTSATNIQYFGAGTRLSVL.